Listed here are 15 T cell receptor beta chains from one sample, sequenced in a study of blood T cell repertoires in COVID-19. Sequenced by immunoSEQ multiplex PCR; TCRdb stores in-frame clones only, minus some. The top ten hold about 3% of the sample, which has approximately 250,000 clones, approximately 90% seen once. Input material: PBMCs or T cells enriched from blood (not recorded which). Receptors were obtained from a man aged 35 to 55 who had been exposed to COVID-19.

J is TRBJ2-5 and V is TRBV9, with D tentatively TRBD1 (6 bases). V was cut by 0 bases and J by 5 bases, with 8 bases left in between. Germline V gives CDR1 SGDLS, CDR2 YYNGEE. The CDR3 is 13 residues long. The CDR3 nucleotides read TGTGCCAGCAGCGTAGCTCAGGGGGAGACCCAGTACTTC. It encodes CASSVAQGETQYF.

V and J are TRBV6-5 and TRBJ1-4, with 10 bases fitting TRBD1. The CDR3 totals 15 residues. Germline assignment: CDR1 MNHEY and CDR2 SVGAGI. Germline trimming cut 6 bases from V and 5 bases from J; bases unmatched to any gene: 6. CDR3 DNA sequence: TGTGCCAGCAGCGCACCGGGACAGGGGAATGAAAAACTGTTTTTT. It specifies CASSAPGQGNEKLFF.

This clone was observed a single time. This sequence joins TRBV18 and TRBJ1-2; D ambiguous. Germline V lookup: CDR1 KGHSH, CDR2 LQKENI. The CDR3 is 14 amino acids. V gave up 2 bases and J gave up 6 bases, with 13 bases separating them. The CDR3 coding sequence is TGTGCCAGCTCACCAGTGTCCGGTCGCGATGGCTACACCTTC. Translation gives CASSPVSGRDGYTF.

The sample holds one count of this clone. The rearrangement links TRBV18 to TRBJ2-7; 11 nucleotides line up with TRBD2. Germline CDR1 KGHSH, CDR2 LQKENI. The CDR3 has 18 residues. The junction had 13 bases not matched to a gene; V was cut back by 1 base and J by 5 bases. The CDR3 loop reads CASSPQTSGSSGFDEQYF. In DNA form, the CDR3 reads TGTGCCAGCTCACCACAAACTAGCGGGAGTTCAGGCTTCGACGAGCAGTACTTC. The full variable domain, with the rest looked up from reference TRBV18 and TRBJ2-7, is NAGVMQNPRHLVRRRGQEARLRCSPMKGHSHVYWYRQLPEEGLKFMVYLQKENIIDESGMPKERFSAEFPKEGPSILRIQQVVRGDSAAYFCASSPQTSGSSGFDEQYFGPGTRLTVT.

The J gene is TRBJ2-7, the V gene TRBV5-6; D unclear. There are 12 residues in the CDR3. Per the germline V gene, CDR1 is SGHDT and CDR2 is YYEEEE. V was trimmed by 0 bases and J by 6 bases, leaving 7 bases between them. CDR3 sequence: CASSLGWSEQYF. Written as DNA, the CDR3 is TGTGCCAGCAGCTTGGGGTGGAGCGAGCAGTACTTC.

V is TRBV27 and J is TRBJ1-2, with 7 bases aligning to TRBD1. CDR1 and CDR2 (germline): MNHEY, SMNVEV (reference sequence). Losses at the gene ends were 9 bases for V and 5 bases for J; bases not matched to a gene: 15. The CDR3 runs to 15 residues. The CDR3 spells CASCPSGTVIYGYTF. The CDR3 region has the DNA TGTGCCAGTTGTCCCTCCGGGACAGTTATTTATGGCTACACCTTC.

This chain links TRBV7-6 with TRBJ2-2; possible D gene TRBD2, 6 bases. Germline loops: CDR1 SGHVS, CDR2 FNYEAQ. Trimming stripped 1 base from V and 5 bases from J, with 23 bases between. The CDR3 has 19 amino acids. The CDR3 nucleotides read TGTGCCAGCAGCTTAGTCTGGATAGCGGACTATAGTTCGACCGGGGAGCTGTTTTTT. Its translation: CASSLVWIADYSSTGELFF.

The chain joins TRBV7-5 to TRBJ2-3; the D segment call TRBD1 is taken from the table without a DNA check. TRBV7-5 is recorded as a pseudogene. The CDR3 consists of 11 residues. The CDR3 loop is CVRSHKDTQYF. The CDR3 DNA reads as TGTGTCAGAAGCCACAAAGATACGCAGTATTTT.

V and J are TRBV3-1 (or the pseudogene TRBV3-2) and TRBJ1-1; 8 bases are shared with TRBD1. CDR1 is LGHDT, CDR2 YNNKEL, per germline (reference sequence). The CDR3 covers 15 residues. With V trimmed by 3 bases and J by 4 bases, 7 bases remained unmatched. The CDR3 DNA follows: TGTGCCAGCAGCCATTTACAGGGGGTAGGCACTGAAGCTTTCTTT. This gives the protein CASSHLQGVGTEAFF.

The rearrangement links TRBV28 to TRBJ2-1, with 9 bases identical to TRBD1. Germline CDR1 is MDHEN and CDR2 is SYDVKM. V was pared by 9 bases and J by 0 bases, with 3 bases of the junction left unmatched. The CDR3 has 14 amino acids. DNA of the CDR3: TGTGCCAGTAGGACAGGGGACTCCTACAATGAGCAGTTCTTC. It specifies CASRTGDSYNEQFF.

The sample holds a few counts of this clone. CDR3 residues: CASSITSGSYNEQFF. The DNA for the CDR3 is TGTGCCAGCAGCATAACTAGCGGGAGTTACAATGAGCAGTTCTTC. The chain combines TRBV7-2 with TRBJ2-1; 11 bases fit TRBD2. In germline, CDR1 is SGHTA, CDR2 FQGNSA. Trimming took 5 bases from V and 4 from J; bases not matched to a gene: 4. The CDR3 length is 15 residues.

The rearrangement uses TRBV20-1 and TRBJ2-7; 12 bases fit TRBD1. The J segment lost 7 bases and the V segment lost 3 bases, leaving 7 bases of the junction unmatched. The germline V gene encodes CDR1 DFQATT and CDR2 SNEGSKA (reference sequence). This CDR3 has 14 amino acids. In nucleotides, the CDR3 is TGCAGTGCTAGTTTGGGACAGGGGGCTGGAGAGCAGTACTTC. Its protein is CSASLGQGAGEQYF.

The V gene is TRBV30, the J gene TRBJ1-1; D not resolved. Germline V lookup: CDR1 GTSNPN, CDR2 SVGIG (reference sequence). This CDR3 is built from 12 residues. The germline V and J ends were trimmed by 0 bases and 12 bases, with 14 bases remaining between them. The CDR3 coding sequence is TGTGCCTGGAGTGTAGAATCTACTACCTCTTTCTTT. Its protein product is CAWSVESTTSFF.

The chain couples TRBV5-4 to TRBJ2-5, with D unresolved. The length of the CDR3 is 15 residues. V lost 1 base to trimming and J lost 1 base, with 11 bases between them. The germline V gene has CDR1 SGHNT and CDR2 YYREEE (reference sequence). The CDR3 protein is CASSLIATTQETQYF. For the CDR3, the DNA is TGTGCCAGCAGCTTGATTGCGACAACCCAAGAGACCCAGTACTTC.

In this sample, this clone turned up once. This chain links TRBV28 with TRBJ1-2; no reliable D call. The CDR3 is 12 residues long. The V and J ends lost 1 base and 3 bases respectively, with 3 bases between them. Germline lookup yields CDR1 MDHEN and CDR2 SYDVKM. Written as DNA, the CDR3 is TGTGCCAGCAGTTTATCAGACTATGGCTACACCTTC. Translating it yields CASSLSDYGYTF.